This entry is about one T cell receptor (beta chain). Germline trimming cut 0 bases from V and 1 base from J; bases unmatched to any gene: 2. This CDR3 contains 15 residues. The V gene's germline CDR1 is MNHEY and CDR2 SVGAGI. The sample is drawn from a study of cytomegalovirus exposure and HLA in healthy donors. PCR employed 60 Vbeta and 13 Jbeta primers. The data were produced by immunoSEQ multiplex PCR, yet TCRdb's version contains in-frame clones alone and is incomplete. Of about 120,000 clones in the sample, about 78% are singletons; the top ten hold 1.3% to 1.5%. The V and J genes are TRBV6-5 and TRBJ1-1; 7 nucleotides line up with TRBD1. The receptor was isolated from a female donor in good health and CMV-seronegative. Sequencing was carried out using PBMCs. CDR3 sequence reads: CASSYSTGSNTEAFF. The CDR3 DNA is TGTGCCAGCAGTTACTCGACAGGGTCGAACACTGAAGCTTTCTTT.